What follows describes a single T cell receptor beta chain. Its antigen has not been determined. No base quality information exists; no much larger clone differs at one position. The sample originates from a study of shared T cell receptors in the human thymus (TCRdb year 2021). Study-wide context: The study investigated the way shared, self-reactive T-cell receptor alpha chains are produced in the human thymus.

Receptors were amplified or captured by the immunoSEQ multiplex PCR assay. This immuneACCESS table, as held by TCRdb, lists in-frame sequences with V and J called but not all clones. Of the missing ones, under half trace to an unresolved V gene in checked studies; the others have no known cause. The sample table shows under 700,000 clones, and more than 75% are seen once. The biggest ten clones account for about 0.014% of the sample. The CDR3 contains 16 residues, cysteine and phenylalanine counted. Of all the DNA, just the CDR3 is kept, 48 bases in frame from base 1. V ends up 4 bases short and J 0 bases short, with an unmatched junction base count of 9. The CDR1 and CDR2 encoded by the germline V gene are KGHSH and LQKENI. The same sample was also studied in work on human thymus T cells. As the second paper documents: The donors were immunologically healthy infants in Finland who had open corrective cardiac surgery for congenital heart defects. Thymus tissue was collected as surgical resects that were removed during corrective cardiac surgery. Both the thymic and the peripheral blood repertoires appeared to show biased V and J gene segment usage. Highly overlapping thymic TCR repertoires among unrelated individuals were reported in the related research. The study characterized TCR alpha and beta repertoires from fewer than 10 infant thymus samples and a few related peripheral blood samples. The cohort included over five male and a couple of female infants, with donor ages spanning 7 to 244 days. Thymocytes were mechanically released from the tissue and were stored as pellets of roughly 10-32 million cells at -70 degrees C. Genomic DNA was extracted from frozen cell pellets with a QIAsymphony instrument. TCRB and TCRAD loci were amplified from a standardized quantity of quality-controlled genomic DNA using the immunoSEQ multiplex PCR assay. The V(D)J region was spanned by amplicons of a length sufficient to cover the CDR3 and to identify V and J genes. Amplicon sequencing was performed on an Illumina platform through the commercial immunoSEQ service. Primer bias and sequencing errors were corrected as previously described, and TCRAD and TCRB definitions were based on the IMGT database. Analysis of the repertoires was done with immunoSEQ Analyzer 3.0 and VDJTools and included basic statistics, V/J segment usage, diversity estimates, rarefaction and pairwise overlap. Chao1, ChaoE, Efron-Thisted, Shannon and inverse Simpson indices were used to estimate diversity, which was also estimated on datasets down-sampled to the smallest sample. Repertoire overlap was determined by strict matching of CDR3 nucleotide sequence, V gene and J gene, and Jaccard-based multidimensional scaling clustering was applied. Thymus samples yielded on average around 810,000 unique TCRB clonotypes, compared with 80,000 to 85,000 from blood samples.

Sequencing was carried out using thymocytes. The chain links TRBV18 with TRBJ2-7, with 7 middle bases fitting TRBD1. This clonotype was sampled from a boy in the first two years of life with a congenital heart defect. Donor details come from another sample of the same person, matched by shared clones. The CDR3 loop reads CASSRNPGQTSYEQYF. The bases are TGTGCCAGCTCACGTAACCCGGGACAGACCTCCTACGAGCAGTACTTC.